Sequencing of this TCR beta chain was carried out in a study of blood T cell repertoires in COVID-19. The repertoire was sequenced with immunoSEQ multiplex PCR; TCRdb's copy has only in-frame clones and lacks some. The sample holds approximately 200,000 clones, over 75% seen once. The V gene's germline CDR1 is SQVTM and CDR2 ANQGSEA. V lost 3 bases and J 3 bases, leaving 8 bases between the germline ends. CDR3 length: 12 residues. The table lists this clone with a few counts. This clonotype originated in a man aged 35-49 years who had recovered from COVID-19. The source material was PBMCs or T cells enriched from blood (not recorded which). This chain joins TRBV29-1 and TRBJ1-2; possibly TRBD1 for D (5 bases). CDR3 nucleotides: TGCAGCGTTGATCAGGGCCACTATGGCTACACCTTC. Translation: CSVDQGHYGYTF.